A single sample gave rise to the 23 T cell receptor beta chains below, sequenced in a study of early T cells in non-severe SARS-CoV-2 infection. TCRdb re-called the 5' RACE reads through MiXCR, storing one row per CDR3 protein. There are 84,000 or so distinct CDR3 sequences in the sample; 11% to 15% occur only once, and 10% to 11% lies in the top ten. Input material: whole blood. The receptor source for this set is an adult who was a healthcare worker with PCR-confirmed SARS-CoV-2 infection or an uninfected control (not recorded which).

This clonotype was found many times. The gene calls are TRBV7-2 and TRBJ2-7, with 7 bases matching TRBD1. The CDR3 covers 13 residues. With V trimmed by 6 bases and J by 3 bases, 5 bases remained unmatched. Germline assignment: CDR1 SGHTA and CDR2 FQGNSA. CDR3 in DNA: TGTGCCAGCAGTCCAGGACAGGTCTACGAGCAGTACTTC. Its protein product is CASSPGQVYEQYF.

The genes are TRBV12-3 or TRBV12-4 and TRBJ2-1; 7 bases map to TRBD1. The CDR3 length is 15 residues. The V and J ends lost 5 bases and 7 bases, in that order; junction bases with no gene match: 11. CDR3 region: CASSPRTGDGNEQFF. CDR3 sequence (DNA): TGTGCCAGCAGTCCCCGGACAGGCGACGGAAATGAGCAGTTCTTC.

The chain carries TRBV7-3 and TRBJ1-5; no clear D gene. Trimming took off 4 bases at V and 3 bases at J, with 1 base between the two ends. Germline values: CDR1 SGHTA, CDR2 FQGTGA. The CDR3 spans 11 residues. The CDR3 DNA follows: TGTGCCAGCAGCTACAATCAGCCCCAGCATTTT. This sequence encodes CASSYNQPQHF.

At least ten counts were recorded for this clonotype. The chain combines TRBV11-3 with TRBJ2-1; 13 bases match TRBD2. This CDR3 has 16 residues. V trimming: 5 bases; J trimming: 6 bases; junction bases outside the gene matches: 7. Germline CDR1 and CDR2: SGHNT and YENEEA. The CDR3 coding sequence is TGTGCCAGCAGCCCCCCGGGACTAGCGGGGTCCAATGAGCAGTTCTTC. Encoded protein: CASSPPGLAGSNEQFF.

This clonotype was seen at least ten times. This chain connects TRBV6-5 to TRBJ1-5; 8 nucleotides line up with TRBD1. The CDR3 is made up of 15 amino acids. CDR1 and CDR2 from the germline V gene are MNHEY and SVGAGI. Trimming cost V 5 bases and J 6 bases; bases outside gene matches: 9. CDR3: CASSASGGVGQPQHF. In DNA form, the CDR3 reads TGTGCCAGCAGTGCCTCAGGGGGCGTTGGTCAGCCCCAGCATTTT.

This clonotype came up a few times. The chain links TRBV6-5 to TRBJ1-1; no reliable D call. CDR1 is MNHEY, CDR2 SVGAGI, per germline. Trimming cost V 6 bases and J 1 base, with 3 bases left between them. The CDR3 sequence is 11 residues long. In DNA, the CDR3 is TGTGCCAGCAGGACGAACACTGAAGCTTTCTTT. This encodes CASRTNTEAFF.

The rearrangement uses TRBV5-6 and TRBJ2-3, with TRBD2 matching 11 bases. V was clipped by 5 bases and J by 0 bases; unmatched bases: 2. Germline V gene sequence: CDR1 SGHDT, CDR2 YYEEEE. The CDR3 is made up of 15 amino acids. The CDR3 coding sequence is TGTGCCAGCAGTCGACTAGCGGGAAGCACAGATACGCAGTATTTT. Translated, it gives CASSRLAGSTDTQYF.

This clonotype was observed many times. Written as DNA, the CDR3 is TGCGCCAGCAGCCCACGGGAGTATAATTCACCCCTCCACTTT. This translates into CASSPREYNSPLHF. The chain recombines TRBV4-3 with TRBJ1-6; D is unresolved. Trimming took 4 bases from V and 4 from J, leaving 8 bases between them. Germline loops: CDR1 LGHNA, CDR2 YSLEER. The CDR3 runs to 14 residues.

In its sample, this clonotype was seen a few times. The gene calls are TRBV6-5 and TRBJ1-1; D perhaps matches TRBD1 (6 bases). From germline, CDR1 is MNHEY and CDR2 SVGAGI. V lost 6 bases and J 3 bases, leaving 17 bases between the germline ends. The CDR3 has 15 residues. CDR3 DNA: TGTGCCAGCAGCCTCGGTGAGAACAGGGACACTGAAGCTTTCTTT. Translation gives CASSLGENRDTEAFF.

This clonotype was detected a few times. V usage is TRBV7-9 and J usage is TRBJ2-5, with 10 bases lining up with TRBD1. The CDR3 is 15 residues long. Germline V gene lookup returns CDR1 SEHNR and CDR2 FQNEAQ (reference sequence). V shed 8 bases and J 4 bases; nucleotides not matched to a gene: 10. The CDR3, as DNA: TGTGCCAGCTCCCAGAGACAGGGGGCCTTAGAGACCCAGTACTTC. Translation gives CASSQRQGALETQYF.

CDR3 protein: CASSQVSDYGYTF. The CDR3 nucleotides are TGTGCCAGCAGCCAAGTATCAGATTATGGCTACACCTTC. The chain is built from TRBV3-1 and TRBJ1-2; no definite D call. The V and J ends lost 1 base and 5 bases respectively, with 8 bases between them. The CDR3 runs to 13 residues. Germline V lookup: CDR1 LGHDT, CDR2 YNNKEL (reference sequence).

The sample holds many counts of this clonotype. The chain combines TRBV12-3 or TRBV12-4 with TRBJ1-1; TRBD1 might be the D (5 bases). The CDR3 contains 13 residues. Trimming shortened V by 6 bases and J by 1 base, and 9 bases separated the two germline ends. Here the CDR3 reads CASRAGTNTEAFF. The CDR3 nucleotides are TGTGCCAGCAGGGCGGGGACGAACACTGAAGCTTTCTTT.

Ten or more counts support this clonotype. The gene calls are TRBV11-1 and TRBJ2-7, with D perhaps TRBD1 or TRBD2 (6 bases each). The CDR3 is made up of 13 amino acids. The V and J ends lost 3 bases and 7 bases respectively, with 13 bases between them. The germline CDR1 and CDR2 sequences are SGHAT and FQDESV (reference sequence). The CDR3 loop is CASSFGLTGEQYF. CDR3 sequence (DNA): TGTGCCAGCAGCTTTGGACTAACAGGGGAGCAGTACTTC.

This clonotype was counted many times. The DNA for the CDR3 is TGTGCCAGCTCACCTTTGCCCACGGGAAAGAACACTGAAGCTTTCTTT. Translated, it gives CASSPLPTGKNTEAFF. The genes are TRBV18 and TRBJ1-1; D unclear. Germline values: CDR1 KGHSH, CDR2 LQKENI. Trimming shortened V by 3 bases and J by 1 base, and 15 bases separated the two germline ends. The CDR3 is 16 residues long. The full variable domain, completed using reference TRBV18 and TRBJ1-1, is NAGVMQNPRHLVRRRGQEARLRCSPMKGHSHVYWYRQLPEEGLKFMVYLQKENIIDESGMPKERFSAEFPKEGPSILRIQQVVRGDSAAYFCASSPLPTGKNTEAFFGQGTRLTVV.

CDR3 in amino acids: CASSTATGAAKNIQYF. The CDR3 bases are TGTGCCAGCAGCACCGCGACAGGCGCTGCCAAAAACATTCAGTACTTC. The chain links TRBV12-3 or TRBV12-4 to TRBJ2-4, with D tentatively TRBD1 (6 bases). The CDR3 sequence is 16 residues long. The V end lost 6 bases, the J end lost 1 base, and 16 bases lay between the germline ends.

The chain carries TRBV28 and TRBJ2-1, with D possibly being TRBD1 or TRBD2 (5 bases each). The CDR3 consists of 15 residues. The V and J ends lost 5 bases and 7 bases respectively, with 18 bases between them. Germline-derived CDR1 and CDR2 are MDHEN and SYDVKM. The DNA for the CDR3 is TGTGCCAGCAGTGTAGCTGAGGGGCCCCGAAATGAGCAGTTCTTC. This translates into CASSVAEGPRNEQFF.

Here the CDR3 DNA reads TGCGCCAGCAGCCTGAGAGGGCAGACCTCCTACGAGCAGTACTTC. It is translated as CASSLRGQTSYEQYF. This chain links TRBV5-1 with TRBJ2-7; D may be TRBD2 (5 bases). The CDR3 loop spans 15 amino acids. Germline-derived CDR1 and CDR2 are SGHRS and YFSETQ. Trimming shortened V by 4 bases and J by 0 bases, and 14 bases separated the two germline ends.

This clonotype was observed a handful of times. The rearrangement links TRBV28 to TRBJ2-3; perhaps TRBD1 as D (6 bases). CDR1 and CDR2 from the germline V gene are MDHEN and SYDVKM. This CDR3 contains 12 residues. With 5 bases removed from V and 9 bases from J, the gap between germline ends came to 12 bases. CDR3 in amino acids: CASSRDTRTQYF. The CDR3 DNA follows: TGTGCCAGCAGTAGGGACACCCGAACGCAGTATTTT.

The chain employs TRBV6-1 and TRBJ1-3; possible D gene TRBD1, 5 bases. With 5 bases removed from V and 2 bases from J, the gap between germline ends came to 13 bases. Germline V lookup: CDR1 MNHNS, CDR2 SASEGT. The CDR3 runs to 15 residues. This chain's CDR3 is CASSLRDSAGNTIYF. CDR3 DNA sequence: TGTGCCAGCAGTCTCAGGGATTCTGCTGGAAACACCATATATTTT.

CDR3 loop: CASRKGRESYNSPLHF. CDR3 in DNA: TGTGCCAGCAGAAAGGGGCGGGAGTCCTATAATTCACCCCTCCACTTT. This chain joins TRBV6-5 and TRBJ1-6, with D perhaps matching TRBD1 (5 bases). This CDR3 spans 16 amino acids. Germline V gene data show CDR1 as MNHEY and CDR2 as SVGAGI. Trimming removed 6 bases at V and 1 base at J, with 13 bases between.

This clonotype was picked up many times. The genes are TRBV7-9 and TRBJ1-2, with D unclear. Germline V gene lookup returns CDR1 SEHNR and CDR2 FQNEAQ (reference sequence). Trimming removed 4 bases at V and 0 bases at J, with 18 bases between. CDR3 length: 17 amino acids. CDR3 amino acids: CASSSDGGHTPNYGYTF. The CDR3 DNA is TGTGCCAGCAGCTCCGACGGAGGGCACACCCCTAACTATGGCTACACCTTC.

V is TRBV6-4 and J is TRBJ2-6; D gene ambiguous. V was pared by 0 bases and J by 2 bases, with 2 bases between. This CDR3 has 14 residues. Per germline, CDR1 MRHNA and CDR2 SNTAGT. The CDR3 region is CASSDSPGANVLTF. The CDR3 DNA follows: TGTGCCAGCAGTGACTCCCCTGGGGCCAACGTCCTGACTTTC.

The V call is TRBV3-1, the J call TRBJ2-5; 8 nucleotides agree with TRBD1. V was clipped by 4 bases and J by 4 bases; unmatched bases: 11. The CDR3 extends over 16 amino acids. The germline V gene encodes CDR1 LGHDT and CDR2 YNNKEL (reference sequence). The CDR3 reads CASSRPAGTGGETQYF. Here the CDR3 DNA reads TGTGCCAGCAGCCGCCCTGCCGGGACAGGTGGAGAGACCCAGTACTTC.